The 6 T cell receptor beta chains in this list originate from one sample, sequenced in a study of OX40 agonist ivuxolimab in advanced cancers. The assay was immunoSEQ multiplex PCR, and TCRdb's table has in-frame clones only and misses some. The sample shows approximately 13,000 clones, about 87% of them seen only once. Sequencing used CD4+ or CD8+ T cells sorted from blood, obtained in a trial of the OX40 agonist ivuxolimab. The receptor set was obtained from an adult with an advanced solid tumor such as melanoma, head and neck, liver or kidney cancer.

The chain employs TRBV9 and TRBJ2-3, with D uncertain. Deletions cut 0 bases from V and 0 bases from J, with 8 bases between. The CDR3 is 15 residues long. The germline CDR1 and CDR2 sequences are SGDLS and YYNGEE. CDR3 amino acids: CASSVVGWSTDTQYF. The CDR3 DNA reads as TGTGCCAGCAGCGTAGTGGGGTGGAGCACAGATACGCAGTATTTT.

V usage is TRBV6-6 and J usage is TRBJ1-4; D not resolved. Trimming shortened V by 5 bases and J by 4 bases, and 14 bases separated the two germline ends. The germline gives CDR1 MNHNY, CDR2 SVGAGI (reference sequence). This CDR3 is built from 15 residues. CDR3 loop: CASSPGLYLNEKLFF. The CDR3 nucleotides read TGTGCCAGCAGTCCTGGACTCTACCTTAATGAAAAACTGTTTTTT.

This CDR3 is CASSGRRESYGYTF. In nucleotides, the CDR3 is TGTGCCAGCAGTGGACGTCGGGAGAGCTATGGCTACACCTTC. The V gene is TRBV6-1, the J gene TRBJ1-2, with D unresolved. Germline lookup yields CDR1 MNHNS and CDR2 SASEGT. V gave up 4 bases and J gave up 4 bases, with 13 bases separating them. The CDR3 has 14 amino acids.

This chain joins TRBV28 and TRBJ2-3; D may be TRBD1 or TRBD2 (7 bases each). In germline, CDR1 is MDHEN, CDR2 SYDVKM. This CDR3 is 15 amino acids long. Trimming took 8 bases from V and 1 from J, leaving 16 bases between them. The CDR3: CASGEGARGTDTQYF. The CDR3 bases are TGTGCCAGCGGGGAGGGGGCCAGAGGCACAGATACGCAGTATTTT.

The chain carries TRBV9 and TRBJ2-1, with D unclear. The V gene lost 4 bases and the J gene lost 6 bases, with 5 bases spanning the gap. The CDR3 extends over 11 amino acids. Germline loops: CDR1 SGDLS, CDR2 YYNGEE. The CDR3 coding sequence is TGTGCCAGCAGCTCTAGCAATGAGCAGTTCTTC. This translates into CASSSSNEQFF. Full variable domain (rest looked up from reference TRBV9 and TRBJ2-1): DSGVTQTPKHLITATGQRVTLRCSPRSGDLSVYWYQQSLDQGLQFLIQYYNGEERAKGNILERFSAQQFPDLHSELNLSSLELGDSALYFCASSSSNEQFFGPGTRLTVL.

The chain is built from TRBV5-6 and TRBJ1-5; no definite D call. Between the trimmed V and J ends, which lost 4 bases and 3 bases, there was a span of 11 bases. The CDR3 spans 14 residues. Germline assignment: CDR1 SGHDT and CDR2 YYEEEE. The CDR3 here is CASSPDGDNQPQHF. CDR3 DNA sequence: TGTGCCAGCAGCCCGGACGGTGACAATCAGCCCCAGCATTTT. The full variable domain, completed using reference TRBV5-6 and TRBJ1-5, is DAGVTQSPTHLIKTRGQQVTLRCSPKSGHDTVSWYQQALGQGPQFIFQYYEEEERQRGNFPDRFSGHQFPNYSSELNVNALLLGDSALYLCASSPDGDNQPQHFGDGTRLSIL.